This T cell receptor (beta chain) was sequenced for a study of blood T cell repertoires in COVID-19. The protocol was immunoSEQ multiplex PCR, while the TCRdb copy is restricted to in-frame clones and leaves out a portion. The sample lists roughly 180,000 clones; roughly 77% were seen once. With V trimmed by 4 bases and J by 2 bases, 9 bases remained unmatched. CDR1 is MDHEN and CDR2 is SYDVKM in the germline V gene. The CDR3 is 16 amino acids. The chain uses TRBV28 and TRBJ2-3, with 7 bases matching TRBD1. The receptor comes from a woman over 75 with COVID-19, enrolled during active disease. Material: peripheral blood. CDR3 nucleotides: TGTGCCAGCAGTTCCATGACAGGGCGAAACACAGATACGCAGTATTTT. Residues: CASSSMTGRNTDTQYF.